The 3 T cell receptor beta chains in this list originate from one sample, sequenced in a study of persistence of HIV-infected CD4 T cells. No cognate antigen is known for these TCRs. Sequencing used immunoSEQ version 4 in survey mode. Profiled with immunoSEQ multiplex PCR; TCRdb holds only in-frame clones, not every one. The sample includes about 28,000 clones, roughly four fifths seen only once; the top ten take 3.5% to 5.5%. The stimulus was lysate of CMV-infected fibroblasts, about 11 ug/mL. CD40L-negative CD69-negative CD45RO-high memory CD4+ T cells were sorted as populations depleted of antigen-responding cells. Sequenced material: CD4+ T cells sorted from PBMCs after approximately 19-hour stimulation, taken from a patient who received antiretroviral therapy. Receptors originate from an adult man with HIV who was CMV-seropositive.

The sample holds one count of this clone. The CDR3 spells CASSPPPRGAGDIQYF. The CDR3 bases are TGTGCCAGTAGCCCACCCCCTCGGGGGGCGGGAGACATTCAGTACTTC. The chain links TRBV19 to TRBJ2-4, with a weak D call TRBD2 (7 bases). CDR3 length equals 16 residues. Germline V gives CDR1 LNHDA, CDR2 SQIVND (reference sequence). Deletions cut 6 bases from V and 8 bases from J, with 23 bases between. The full variable domain, with the rest looked up from reference TRBV19 and TRBJ2-4, is DGGITQSPKYLFRKEGQNVTLSCEQNLNHDAMYWYRQDPGQGLRLIYYSQIVNDFQKGDIAEGYSVSREKKESFPLTVTSAQKNPTAFYLCASSPPPRGAGDIQYFGAGTRLSVL.

The chain employs TRBV28 and TRBJ1-6; 7 bases match TRBD1. Germline CDR1 is MDHEN and CDR2 is SYDVKM. CDR3 length: 16 amino acids. Losses at the gene ends were 6 bases for V and 8 bases for J; bases not matched to a gene: 13. Here the CDR3 DNA reads TGTGCCAGCAGCGCTCCCGGGACAGACACCGATTCACCCCTCCACTTT. Protein product: CASSAPGTDTDSPLHF.

V is TRBV5-1 and J is TRBJ1-1; 8 nucleotides align to TRBD1. Germline V lookup: CDR1 SGHRS, CDR2 YFSETQ. V dropped 0 bases and J dropped 4; count of bases not matched to a gene: 5. The CDR3 contains 15 residues. The CDR3 loop reads CASSLGRGQVTEAFF. The CDR3 nucleotides are TGCGCCAGCAGCTTGGGCCGGGGACAGGTCACTGAAGCTTTCTTT.